The 28 T cell receptor beta chains below all came from one sample that was sequenced in a study of cytomegalovirus exposure and HLA in healthy donors. The PCR was carried out with 60 Vbeta primers and 13 Jbeta primers. Data came from immunoSEQ multiplex PCR; TCRdb stores just in-frame clones and leaves some out. The sample yields fewer than 180,000 clones, 60% to 85% seen once. The sequenced sample consisted of PBMCs. All receptors derive from a man aged 45-60 years in good health and CMV-seropositive.

This clone came up once. The chain uses TRBV19 and TRBJ1-2; D ambiguous. Germline lookup yields CDR1 LNHDA and CDR2 SQIVND (reference sequence). CDR3 length: 15 residues. V was shortened by 1 base and J by 6 bases, with 15 bases between the two germline ends. The CDR3 region has the DNA TGTGCCAGTAGTATAGGTGACGCCGGGAATAATGGCTACACCTTC. This codes for CASSIGDAGNNGYTF.

The chain joins TRBV7-9 to TRBJ2-3; tentatively, D is TRBD1 (6 bases). The germline V gene has CDR1 SEHNR and CDR2 FQNEAQ (reference sequence). Trimming removed 4 bases from V and 0 bases from J, with 17 bases in between. This CDR3 is built from 17 residues. CDR3: CASSSPTGTSSTDTQYF. The CDR3 DNA is TGTGCCAGCAGCTCCCCGACAGGAACTTCTAGCACAGATACGCAGTATTTT.

The chain joins TRBV29-1 to TRBJ1-2, with 9 bases that match TRBD1. This CDR3 spans 14 amino acids. In germline, CDR1 is SQVTM, CDR2 ANQGSEA. The junction had 6 bases not matched to a gene; V was cut back by 0 bases and J by 7 bases. CDR3 sequence (DNA): TGCAGCGTTGAAGAAAACAGGGGGCAGGGTGGCTACACCTTC. Its translation: CSVEENRGQGGYTF.

This chain uses TRBV7-9 with TRBJ2-3, with 8 bases fitting TRBD2. V shed 1 base, J shed 5 bases, and the junction held 2 bases outside the gene matches. The CDR3 contains 14 residues. Germline V gives CDR1 SEHNR, CDR2 FQNEAQ (reference sequence). Written as DNA, the CDR3 is TGTGCCAGCAGCTTAGATCGGGAGGGAGATACGCAGTATTTT. It encodes CASSLDREGDTQYF.

This clone has just one count. The chain recombines TRBV6-6 with TRBJ2-1; 9 nucleotides line up with TRBD1. The CDR3 contains 16 residues. V shed 2 bases and J 3 bases; nucleotides not matched to a gene: 5. Germline CDR1 is MNHNY and CDR2 is SVGAGI (reference sequence). This CDR3 is CASSYGTGNYYNEQFF. CDR3 DNA sequence: TGTGCCAGCAGTTACGGGACAGGGAATTACTACAATGAGCAGTTCTTC.

V usage is TRBV18 and J usage is TRBJ1-3, with D unresolved. Germline CDR1 reads KGHSH; CDR2 reads LQKENI. The CDR3 runs to 15 residues. The V and J ends lost 2 bases and 3 bases respectively, with 11 bases between them. The CDR3 DNA is TGTGCCAGCTCACCAGGTACGGGAGTTGGAAACACCATATATTTT. Amino acid sequence: CASSPGTGVGNTIYF.

The V and J genes are TRBV2 and TRBJ2-3; 11 nucleotides match TRBD2. Germline CDR1 is SNHLY and CDR2 is FYNNEI. V trimming: 9 bases; J trimming: 4 bases; junction bases outside the gene matches: 9. The CDR3 is 15 amino acids. The CDR3 nucleotides are TGTGCCAGGGGAGCGACTAGCGGGACCTCAGATACGCAGTATTTT. This codes for CARGATSGTSDTQYF.

V gene TRBV7-8 combines with J gene TRBJ2-3; 7 bases agree with TRBD2. CDR1 SGHVS and CDR2 FQNEAQ come from the germline V gene. The CDR3 is made up of 16 amino acids. Trimming at V came to 1 base and at J to 7 bases, leaving 11 bases not matched to a gene. The CDR3 protein is CASSLVWGGNHHTQYF. The CDR3 DNA is TGTGCCAGCAGCTTAGTTTGGGGGGGAAACCACCATACGCAGTATTTT.

The J gene is TRBJ1-2, the V gene TRBV5-5; 8 nucleotides agree with TRBD1. J was trimmed by 8 bases and V by 4 bases; bases with no gene match: 16. This CDR3 is built from 16 residues. Germline CDR1 is SGHKS and CDR2 is YYEKEE (reference sequence). The CDR3 nucleotides read TGTGCCAGCAGCGAGAGCGACAGGGGCACCCCCTGGGGCTACACCTTC. As protein: CASSESDRGTPWGYTF.

This chain connects TRBV5-1 to TRBJ1-3; D possibly corresponds to TRBD1 (5 bases). Per germline, CDR1 SGHRS and CDR2 YFSETQ. Trimming left V 4 bases short and J 0 bases short, with 14 bases between. This CDR3 is 16 amino acids long. DNA of the CDR3: TGCGCCAGCAGCCCGATGACAGCAAGCTCTGGAAACACCATATATTTT. It codes for CASSPMTASSGNTIYF. Looking up the rest from reference TRBV5-1 and TRBJ1-3 gives the full variable domain: KAGVTQTPRYLIKTRGQQVTLSCSPISGHRSVSWYQQTPGQGLQFLFEYFSETQRNKGNFPGRFSGRQFSNSRSEMNVSTLELGDSALYLCASSPMTASSGNTIYFGEGSWLTVV.

The chain recombines TRBV28 with TRBJ2-7; 9 nucleotides agree with TRBD2. The CDR3 is made up of 13 amino acids. The trim removed 6 bases at V and 4 bases at J, leaving 4 bases unmatched. Germline lookup yields CDR1 MDHEN and CDR2 SYDVKM. Written as DNA, the CDR3 is TGTGCCAGCAGACTTGGACTAGCGTACGAGCAGTACTTC. This gives the protein CASRLGLAYEQYF.

The chain employs TRBV29-1 and TRBJ2-1, with 11 bases that match TRBD2. CDR1 is SQVTM, CDR2 ANQGSEA, per germline. V dropped 2 bases and J dropped 9; count of bases not matched to a gene: 18. The CDR3 has 18 amino acids. The CDR3 reads CSVELRASGRTRLPEQFF. The CDR3 region has the DNA TGCAGCGTTGAATTAAGGGCTAGCGGGAGGACTCGCCTTCCTGAGCAGTTCTTC.

This sequence joins TRBV11-3 and TRBJ2-5; 10 nucleotides match TRBD2. The J call may be mistaken, given a closer DNA end match to TRBJ2-7. CDR3 length equals 16 residues. Germline lookup yields CDR1 SGHNT and CDR2 YENEEA. CDR3 amino acids: CASSRFGPSGSYEQYF. The CDR3 DNA reads TGTGCCAGCAGCCGATTTGGGCCTAGCGGGAGCTACGAGCAGTACTTC.

CDR3 sequence: CASSIFRGLSEAFF. The CDR3 nucleotides are TGTGCCAGTAGTATCTTCAGGGGGCTGTCTGAAGCTTTCTTT. The chain recombines TRBV19 with TRBJ1-1, with TRBD1 matching over 8 bases. The germline CDR1 and CDR2 sequences are LNHDA and SQIVND (reference sequence). The ends lost 3 bases at V and 6 bases at J; junction bases unmatched: 6. This CDR3 has 14 amino acids.

This chain uses TRBV5-1 with TRBJ2-2, with 8 nucleotides matching TRBD1. With V trimmed by 4 bases and J by 5 bases, 10 bases remained unmatched. The V gene's germline CDR1 is SGHRS and CDR2 YFSETQ. This CDR3 spans 16 amino acids. The CDR3 region is CASSKGQAPSTGELFF. DNA of the CDR3: TGCGCCAGCAGCAAGGGACAGGCTCCATCTACCGGGGAGCTGTTTTTT.

V and J are TRBV7-8 and TRBJ1-5; D is ambiguous. The CDR3 loop spans 17 amino acids. V was cut by 2 bases and J by 7 bases, with 21 bases left in between. CDR1 is SGHVS and CDR2 is FQNEAQ in the germline V gene. CDR3: CASSLYGGNVEGQPQHF. In nucleotides, the CDR3 is TGTGCCAGCAGCTTATATGGAGGCAACGTGGAGGGACAGCCCCAGCATTTT.

This clone has only one observation. The J gene is TRBJ2-3, the V gene TRBV27, with no clear D. CDR3 size: 13 residues. Trimming removed 6 bases from V and 3 bases from J, with 10 bases in between. Germline V gene sequence: CDR1 MNHEY, CDR2 SMNVEV (reference sequence). The chain's CDR3 is CASRVLETDTQYF. CDR3 nucleotides: TGTGCCAGCAGGGTCCTTGAGACAGATACGCAGTATTTT.

This clone was seen a few times. The chain combines TRBV5-1 with TRBJ2-5; D is perhaps TRBD2 (5 bases). The ends were cut back, 0 bases at V and 7 bases at J, with 13 bases in the middle. Germline V gene sequence: CDR1 SGHRS, CDR2 YFSETQ. CDR3 size: 14 residues. The CDR3, as DNA: TGCGCCAGCAGCTTGGAGGCGCTAGCAGGGACCCAGTACTTC. Residues: CASSLEALAGTQYF.

This clone was detected a few times. The chain carries TRBV5-4 and TRBJ2-3, with 8 bases matching TRBD2. This CDR3 has 16 amino acids. The germline V gene has CDR1 SGHNT and CDR2 YYREEE (reference sequence). With 4 bases clipped from V and 4 bases from J, the junction kept 11 bases outside the gene matches. CDR3 in amino acids: CASSQRSGSNADTQYF. The CDR3 DNA reads as TGTGCCAGCAGCCAGAGGAGCGGGAGTAACGCAGATACGCAGTATTTT.

The chain has TRBV11-2 and TRBJ1-1; maybe TRBD1 (6 bases). The CDR3 is 13 amino acids. CDR1 is SGHAT and CDR2 is FQNNGV in the germline V gene. Trimming left V 0 bases short and J 7 bases short, with 9 bases between. The CDR3 loop is CASSLDRTDEAFF. Here the CDR3 DNA reads TGTGCCAGCAGCTTAGATCGGACAGATGAAGCTTTCTTT.

This clone was picked up a small number of times. The V and J genes are TRBV4-1 and TRBJ2-7; perhaps TRBD1 as D (6 bases). Deletions cut 4 bases from V and 4 bases from J, with 20 bases between. This CDR3 comprises 16 residues. CDR1 and CDR2 (germline): MGHRA, YSYEKL. CDR3 DNA: TGCGCCAGCAGCCTGGGGGCTGGACTCGGGGATTACGAGCAGTACTTC. Its translation: CASSLGAGLGDYEQYF.

The chain employs TRBV2 and TRBJ2-5; the D is unclear. V was pared by 0 bases and J by 4 bases, with 12 bases between. This CDR3 region has 15 residues. Germline V gene data show CDR1 as SNHLY and CDR2 as FYNNEI. This chain's CDR3 is CASSEAPRGRETQYF. The CDR3 DNA is TGTGCCAGCAGTGAAGCGCCCCGTGGCCGAGAGACCCAGTACTTC.

DNA for the CDR3: TGTGCCAGCAGCCTAGACCTAGCGGGAGAACAAGAGACCCAGTACTTC. This translates into CASSLDLAGEQETQYF. V is TRBV9 and J is TRBJ2-5, with 10 bases that match TRBD2. V was clipped by 4 bases and J by 2 bases; unmatched bases: 8. The CDR3 sequence is 16 residues long. CDR1 SGDLS and CDR2 YYNGEE come from the germline V gene. Full variable domain (missing parts from reference TRBV9 and TRBJ2-5): DSGVTQTPKHLITATGQRVTLRCSPRSGDLSVYWYQQSLDQGLQFLIQYYNGEERAKGNILERFSAQQFPDLHSELNLSSLELGDSALYFCASSLDLAGEQETQYFGPGTRLLVL.

This chain joins TRBV10-3 and TRBJ2-5; the match to TRBD2 covers 13 bases. The CDR3 length is 12 residues. CDR1 ENHRY and CDR2 SYGVKD come from the germline V gene. V shed 2 bases and J 14 bases; nucleotides not matched to a gene: 2. Here the CDR3 DNA reads TGTGCCATCAGTGAGGGACTAGCGGGAGTCTACTTC. Translated, it gives CAISEGLAGVYF.

This clone was detected only once. The rearrangement links TRBV5-1 to TRBJ2-5, with TRBD1 matching 10 bases. With V trimmed by 4 bases and J by 4 bases, 4 bases remained unmatched. The CDR3 totals 14 residues. The V gene's germline CDR1 is SGHRS and CDR2 YFSETQ. CDR3 bases: TGCGCCAGCAGCCCCGACAGGGGGCGAGAGACCCAGTACTTC. Its translation: CASSPDRGRETQYF.

The chain carries TRBV29-1 and TRBJ1-1; possible D gene TRBD1, 6 bases. CDR3 size: 15 residues. The germline V gene has CDR1 SQVTM and CDR2 ANQGSEA. The germline V and J ends were trimmed by 4 bases and 3 bases, with 18 bases remaining between them. CDR3 protein: CSVAIRGARDTEAFF. The CDR3 region has the DNA TGCAGCGTTGCGATTCGGGGGGCAAGAGACACTGAAGCTTTCTTT.

The J gene is TRBJ2-5, the V gene TRBV7-9; 12 bases are a match to TRBD1. The CDR3 loop spans 16 amino acids. CDR1 SEHNR and CDR2 FQNEAQ come from the germline V gene (reference sequence). The junction had 6 bases not matched to a gene; V was cut back by 5 bases and J by 2 bases. CDR3 coding DNA: TGTGCCAGCAGCAATGGGACAGGGGGCCGGCAAGAGACCCAGTACTTC. Translation: CASSNGTGGRQETQYF.

The chain has TRBV5-1 and TRBJ1-2; TRBD1 matches at 9 bases. The CDR3 consists of 13 residues. CDR1 and CDR2 from the germline V gene are SGHRS and YFSETQ. Trimming took 4 bases from V and 4 from J; bases not matched to a gene: 2. This CDR3 is CASSPTGGYGYTF. In nucleotides, the CDR3 is TGCGCCAGCAGCCCGACAGGGGGCTATGGCTACACCTTC.